A selection of T cell receptor beta chains follows, all from one sample in a study of technical replicates of blood from four donors. Clones were read by immunoSEQ multiplex PCR, and TCRdb kept only the in-frame ones, dropping some. The sample has around 83,000 clones, 75% to 95% seen once. Sequencing used T cells isolated from PBMCs. Source of these receptors: a human donor in good health. Some clones in this sample may be carry-over from other donors' samples. The CDR3 runs from the conserved cysteine through the conserved F or W. A D gene is named only where the DNA matches it firmly. Where a row states a size, it is once, few, many or the class of an expanded clone; other rows omit it.

V	J	D	size	CDR3	DNA
TRBV7-8	TRBJ2-5	TRBD2	NA	CASSFPLAEQETQYF	TGTGCCAGCAGCTTTCCCCTAGCGGAACAAGAGACCCAGTACTTC
TRBV25-1	TRBJ1-6	NA	once	CASIAGYNSPLHF	TGTGCCAGCATTGCGGGGTATAATTCACCCCTCCACTTT
TRBV5-1	TRBJ1-3	TRBD1	NA	CASSLDPGQAHSGNTIYF	TGCGCCAGCAGCTTGGATCCGGGACAGGCTCACTCTGGAAACACCATATATTTT
TRBV28	TRBJ1-2	NA	once	CASSLPGEHYGYTF	TGTGCCAGCAGTTTACCAGGGGAGCACTATGGCTACACCTTC
TRBV11-2	TRBJ2-6	NA	NA	CASSSFSGAGANVLTF	TGTGCCAGCAGCTCGTTCTCGGGGGCTGGGGCCAACGTCCTGACTTTC
TRBV27	TRBJ1-1	NA	NA	CASHRNTEAFF	TGTGCCAGCCACAGGAACACTGAAGCTTTCTTT
TRBV6-5	TRBJ2-7	TRBD1	NA	CASADRVSYEQYF	TGTGCCAGCGCCGACAGGGTCTCCTACGAGCAGTACTTC
TRBV5-5	TRBJ2-1	NA	NA	CASSSLSSYNEQFF	TGTGCCAGCAGCTCCCTTAGCTCCTACAATGAGCAGTTCTTC
TRBV10-1	TRBJ2-7	TRBD1	NA	CASSEGQGILHEQYF	TGCGCCAGCAGTGAGGGACAGGGGATTTTGCACGAGCAGTACTTC
TRBV11-1	TRBJ2-1	NA	NA	CASSPLSYNEQFF	TGTGCCAGCAGCCCTCTCTCCTACAATGAGCAGTTCTTC
TRBV9	TRBJ1-4	NA	NA	CASSVEGATNEKLFF	TGTGCCAGCAGCGTAGAGGGGGCAACTAATGAAAAACTGTTTTTT
TRBV10-3	TRBJ2-2	TRBD1	NA	CAISESAGQGTGELFF	TGTGCCATCAGTGAGTCCGCCGGACAGGGCACCGGGGAGCTGTTTTTT
TRBV19	TRBJ2-5	TRBD1	NA	CASRGDRVYGETQYF	TGTGCCAGTAGGGGGGACAGGGTTTACGGGGAGACCCAGTACTTC
TRBV7-9	TRBJ2-5	NA	NA	CASSSTGLQETQYF	TGTGCCAGCAGCTCGACAGGACTTCAAGAGACCCAGTACTTC